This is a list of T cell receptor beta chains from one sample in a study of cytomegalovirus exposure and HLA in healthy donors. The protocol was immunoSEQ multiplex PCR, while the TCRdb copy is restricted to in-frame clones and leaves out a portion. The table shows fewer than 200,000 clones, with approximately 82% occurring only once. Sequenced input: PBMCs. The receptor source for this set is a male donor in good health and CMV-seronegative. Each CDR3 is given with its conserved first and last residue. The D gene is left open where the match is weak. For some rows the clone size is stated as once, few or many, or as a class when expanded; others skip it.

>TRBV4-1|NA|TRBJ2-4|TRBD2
TGCGCCAGCAGCCAGGGAACTAGCGGGGGCCAAAACATTCAGTACTTC
CASSQGTSGGQNIQYF
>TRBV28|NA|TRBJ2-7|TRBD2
TGTGCCAGCAGCGTTACGACGGGACTATTCTACGAGCAGTACTTC
CASSVTTGLFYEQYF
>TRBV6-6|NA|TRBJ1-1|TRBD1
TGTGCCAGCAGTTACTCGAGGGGGCTAACTGAAGCTTTCTTT
CASSYSRGLTEAFF
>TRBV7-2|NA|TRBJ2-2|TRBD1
TGTGCCAGCAGCCTCGGGACAGGAAAAAACACCGGGGAGCTGTTTTTT
CASSLGTGKNTGELFF
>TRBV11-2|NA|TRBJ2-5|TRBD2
TGTGCCAGCAGCTCGGGGATGGGGGGGGAGACCCAGTACTTC
CASSSGMGGETQYF
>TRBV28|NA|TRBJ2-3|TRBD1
TGTGCCAGCCATACGAGGACAGGGGGGGGAGATACGCAGTATTTT
CASHTRTGGGDTQYF
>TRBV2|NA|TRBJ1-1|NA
TGTGCCAGCAGTAGAATAGCGAACACTGAAGCTTTCTTT
CASSRIANTEAFF
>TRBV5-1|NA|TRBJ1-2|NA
TGCGCCAGCAGCTTGGTGTCAGGGGCGAACTATGGCTACACCTTC
CASSLVSGANYGYTF
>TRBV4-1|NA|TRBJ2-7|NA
TGCGCCAGCAGCCCCATCAGCCACAGTTCCTACGAGCAGTACTTC
CASSPISHSSYEQYF
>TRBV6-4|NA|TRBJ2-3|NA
TGTGCCAGCAGTGCAGCGCTCAGCACAGATACGCAGTATTTT
CASSAALSTDTQYF
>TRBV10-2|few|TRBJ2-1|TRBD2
TGCGCCAGCAGTGCGGGGACTAGCGGGAGGGCCAACAATGAGCAGTTCTTC
CASSAGTSGRANNEQFF
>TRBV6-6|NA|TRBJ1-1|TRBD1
TGTGCCAGCAGCAAGACAGGGAAGGTGGTAGGAGCTTTCTTT
CASSKTGKVVGAFF
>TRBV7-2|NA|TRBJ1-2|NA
TGTGCCAGCAGCCAGGCCGTAAGGTATGGCTACACCTTC
CASSQAVRYGYTF
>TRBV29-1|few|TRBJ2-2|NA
TGCAGCGTTGTAGAGACGGAGGCGAACACCGGGGAGCTGTTTTTT
CSVVETEANTGELFF
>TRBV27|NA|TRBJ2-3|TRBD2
TGTGCCAGCACCTGGTCCCTAGCGGGGTCCTCTAGCACAGATACGCAGTATTTT
CASTWSLAGSSSTDTQYF
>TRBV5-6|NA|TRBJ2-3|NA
TGTGCCAGCAGCTTGGAACGGACAGATACGCAGTATTTT
CASSLERTDTQYF
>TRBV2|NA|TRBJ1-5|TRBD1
TGTGCCAGCAGTATAGGACAGGGAAGCAATCAGCCCCAGCATTTT
CASSIGQGSNQPQHF
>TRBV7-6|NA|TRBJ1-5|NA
TGTGCCAGCAGCTTCCTTAGGGCGACAGGCAGCAATCAGCCCCAGCATTTT
CASSFLRATGSNQPQHF
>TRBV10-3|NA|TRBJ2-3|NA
TGTGCCATCAGTGACCGACAAGCTTACACAGATACGCAGTATTTT
CAISDRQAYTDTQYF
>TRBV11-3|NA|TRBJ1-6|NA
TGTGCCAGCAGCTTGGACGGGAATAATTCACCCCTCCACTTT
CASSLDGNNSPLHF
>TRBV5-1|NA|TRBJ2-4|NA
TGCGCCAGCAGCCCGGGAGTCAAAAACATTCAGTACTTC
CASSPGVKNIQYF
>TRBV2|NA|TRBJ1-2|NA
TGTGCCAGCAGTGAAATTAGCGTCTCTGGCTACACCTTC
CASSEISVSGYTF
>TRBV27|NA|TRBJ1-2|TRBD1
TGTGCCAGCTCTCAGGGGGCTGGCTATGGCTACACCTTC
CASSQGAGYGYTF
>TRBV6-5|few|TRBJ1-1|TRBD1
TGTGCCAGCAGTGGAGACAGGGCCCGTGAAGCTTTCTTT
CASSGDRAREAFF
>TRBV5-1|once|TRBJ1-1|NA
TGCGCCAGCAGCAAGGACAGTGCGGGGGGCACTGAAGCTTTCTTT
CASSKDSAGGTEAFF
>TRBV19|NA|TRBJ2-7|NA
TGTGCCAGTAGTATCAGGTACTTCTCCTACGAGCAGTACTTC
CASSIRYFSYEQYF
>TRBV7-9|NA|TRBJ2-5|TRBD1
TGTGCCAGCCTTTCAGGACAGGTCGTGGGGGAGACCCAGTACTTC
CASLSGQVVGETQYF
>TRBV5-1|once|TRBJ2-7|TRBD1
TGCGCCAGCAGCCCGGGACAGGGGAAAGTCCACGAGCAGTACTTC
CASSPGQGKVHEQYF
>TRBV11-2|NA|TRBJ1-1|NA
TGTGCCAGCAGCCCCACTTACTACACGAACACTGAAGCTTTCTTT
CASSPTYYTNTEAFF
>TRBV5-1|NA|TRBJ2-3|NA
TGCGCCAGCAGCGGAAGCGGTCTACCCAGCACAGATACGCAGTATTTT
CASSGSGLPSTDTQYF
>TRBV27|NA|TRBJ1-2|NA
TGTGCCAGCAGCTCGACCCGGGGAGGTTACTATGGCTACACCTTC
CASSSTRGGYYGYTF
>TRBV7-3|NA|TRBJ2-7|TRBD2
TGTGCCAGCAGCTTACTAGCGGGGGGTTCCTACGAGCAGTACTTC
CASSLLAGGSYEQYF
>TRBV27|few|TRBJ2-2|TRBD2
TGTGCCAGCAGTTTAGCGGGGGGCGGAGCCGGGGAGCTGTTTTTT
CASSLAGGGAGELFF
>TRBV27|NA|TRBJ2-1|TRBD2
TGTGCCAGCAGTTTAGCGGGGGGACCCTACAATGAGCAGTTCTTC
CASSLAGGPYNEQFF
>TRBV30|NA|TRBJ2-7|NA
TGTGCCTGGATAAAGGGACACCGAGTCGGGGCCTACGAGCAGTACTTC
CAWIKGHRVGAYEQYF
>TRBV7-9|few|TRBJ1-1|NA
TGTTCCAGCAGCTCTTCGGATCCGACAGTTGCCACTGAAGCTTTCTTT
CSSSSSDPTVATEAFF
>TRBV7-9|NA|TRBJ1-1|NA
TGTGCCAGCAGCTTAGACCTATCGAACACTGAAGCTTTCTTT
CASSLDLSNTEAFF
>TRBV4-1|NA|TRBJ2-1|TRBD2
TGCGCCAGCAGCCAAGCCGGACTAGCGGGGGGATACAATGAGCAGTTCTTC
CASSQAGLAGGYNEQFF
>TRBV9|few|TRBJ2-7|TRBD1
TGTGCCAGCAGCCAAGGGGGCCCCTACGAGCAGTACTTC
CASSQGGPYEQYF
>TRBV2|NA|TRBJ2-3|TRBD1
TGTGCCACCAGACAGGGCCCGAGCACAGATACGCAGTATTTT
CATRQGPSTDTQYF
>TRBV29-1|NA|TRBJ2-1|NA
TGCAGCGTTGGCACGCGAGTCTCCTACAATGAGCAGTTCTTC
CSVGTRVSYNEQFF
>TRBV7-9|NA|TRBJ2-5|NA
TGTGCCAGCAGGCCGTGGACAGTGCAAGAGACCCAGTACTTC
CASRPWTVQETQYF